This TCR beta chain is drawn from a study of T cells of healthy individuals (dated by TCRdb to the late 2010s). Of note for this clonotype: Its antigen remains unidentified. Per-base quality was not reported, and no clone a single base away is much larger than it.

Preparation of the library involved 5' RACE. These reads were obtained on an Illumina MiSeq. The public reads were reprocessed in TCRdb via fastp at Q25 and MiXCR, keeping in-frame beta chains. CDR3 protein duplicates are merged, each entry listing the most common genes and DNA. The sample table contains fewer than 70,000 distinct CDR3 sequences; only one count was recorded for approximately 15% of them. The ten largest clones add up to about 15% of the sample. V loses 0 bases, J loses 6 bases, and the germline ends lie 14 bases apart. The CDR1 and CDR2 encoded by the germline V gene (reference sequence) are LGHDT and YNNKEL. The CDR3 measures 15 amino acids from cysteine to phenylalanine. Left in the record is the CDR3 DNA by itself, 45 bases read in frame from the first base.

The chain uses TRBV3-1 and TRBJ1-2; the D segment could be TRBD1, given 5 matching bases. The receptor was derived from a human donor in good health. The CDR3 in this case is CASSQDWRGLDGYTF. The base sequence is TGTGCCAGCAGCCAAGATTGGAGGGGCTTGGATGGCTACACCTTC.